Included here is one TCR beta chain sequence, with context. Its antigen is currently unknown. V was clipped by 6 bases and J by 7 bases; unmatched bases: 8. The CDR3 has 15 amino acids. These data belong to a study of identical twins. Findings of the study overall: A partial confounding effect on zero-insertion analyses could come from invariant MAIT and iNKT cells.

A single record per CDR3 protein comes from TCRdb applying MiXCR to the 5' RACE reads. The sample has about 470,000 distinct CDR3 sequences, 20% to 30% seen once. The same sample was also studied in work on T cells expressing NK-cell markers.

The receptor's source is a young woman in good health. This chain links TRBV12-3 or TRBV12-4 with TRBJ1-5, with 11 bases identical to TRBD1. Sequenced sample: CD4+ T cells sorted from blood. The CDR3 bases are TGTGCCAGCAGCTGGGGACAGGGGGATGGACAGCCCCAGCATTTT. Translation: CASSWGQGDGQPQHF.